The T cell receptor beta chain under discussion was sequenced for a study of blood T cell repertoires in COVID-19. Participants, roughly 18 to 89 years old, spanned fewer than 30 US areas. The repertoire was sequenced with immunoSEQ multiplex PCR; TCRdb's copy has only in-frame clones and lacks some. The table lists about 170,000 clones, 75% to 90% of them singletons. There are 16 residues in the CDR3. J gave up 6 bases and V 4 bases, and 10 bases lay outside the gene matches. The V gene's germline CDR1 is MRHNA and CDR2 SNTAGT. This sequence originates from a woman aged 18-29 years who had recovered from COVID-19. V is TRBV6-4 and J is TRBJ2-2, with TRBD2 matching over 8 bases. The sample was PBMCs or T cells enriched from blood (not recorded which). CDR3 loop: CASSAASGSFSGELFF. As DNA, the CDR3 is TGTGCCAGCAGTGCGGCCAGCGGGAGTTTCTCCGGGGAGCTGTTTTTT.